The entry below gives a single T cell receptor (beta chain) sequence along with its context. Germline V gives CDR1 LNHDA, CDR2 SQIVND (reference sequence). The CDR3 is made up of 21 amino acids. Trimming stripped 8 bases from V and 8 bases from J, with 42 bases between. These data originate in a study of blood T cell repertoires in COVID-19. Background on the study: Italy, Spain and the United States were the sources of the convalescent and acute COVID-19 samples. T cells, B-cell-depleted T cells, or PBMCs provided the cDNA or gDNA that served as material.

Ages ranged from about 18 to 100 years, with residence in 24 US areas. In the source study's methods: Amplifying reference gene primers gave estimates of nucleated cell counts. Clones were read by immunoSEQ multiplex PCR, and TCRdb kept only the in-frame ones, dropping some. The V and J calls and clone size are taken from that table; D and trimming were inferred from the DNA. The sample holds roughly 250,000 clones, more than 70% seen once. The material sequenced was PBMCs or T cells enriched from blood (not recorded which). The clonotype was recovered from a woman between 50 and 59 years old who had recovered from COVID-19. This chain uses TRBV19 with TRBJ1-2; D is perhaps TRBD1 (6 bases). DNA for the CDR3: TGTGCCAGTCAGTTTCCCCCTCGTTGGGGAGGGGGGGAGTGGTTGCTCGGCGGCTACACCTTC. It translates to CASQFPPRWGGGEWLLGGYTF.